The rows below give T cell receptor beta chains drawn from one sample of a study of shared clonotypes between healthy human individuals. Profiling relied on immunoSEQ multiplex PCR, and the TCRdb table lists in-frame clones only, not all of them. Here the sample spans 2,500,000 or so clones, approximately 94% being singletons. The material sequenced was naive CD4+ T cells sorted from blood. The origin of the receptors is a man aged 18 to 30 in good health. The CDR3 runs from the conserved cysteine through the conserved F or W. A D gene is named only where the DNA matches it firmly. Size is omitted from some rows. Given values are once, few, many or a class for expanded clones.

d_call j_call clone_size v_call cdr3_aa cdr3_nt
TRBD2 TRBJ2-7 - TRBV5-1 CASSLGGTSPTEQYF TGCGCCAGCAGCTTGGGTGGGACTAGCCCCACCGAGCAGTACTTC
TRBD2 TRBJ2-5 - TRBV10-3 CAISGSGQETQYF TGTGCCATCAGTGGTAGCGGGCAAGAGACCCAGTACTTC
- TRBJ2-1 - TRBV6-1 CASSEERNEQFF TGTGCCAGCAGTGAAGAGCGGAATGAGCAGTTCTTC
- TRBJ2-1 - TRBV13 CASSLEGGRRGNEQFF TGTGCCAGCAGCTTAGAGGGGGGCCGAAGGGGCAATGAGCAGTTCTTC
- TRBJ1-2 - TRBV6-5 CASSPGPNYGYTF TGTGCCAGCAGCCCGGGACCTAACTATGGCTACACCTTC
- TRBJ2-3 - TRBV10-2 CASSEQGTGQYF TGCGCCAGCAGTGAGCAGGGGACGGGGCAGTATTTT
TRBD1 TRBJ2-3 - TRBV9 CASSADSGTGADTQYF TGTGCCAGCAGCGCAGATTCCGGGACAGGGGCAGATACGCAGTATTTT
- TRBJ1-2 - TRBV4-1 CASSVHRDGLFYGYTF TGCGCCAGCAGCGTCCACCGGGACGGCTTATTCTATGGCTACACCTTC
TRBD1 TRBJ1-2 - TRBV6-4 CASSDYRTGGYGYTF TGTGCCAGCAGTGACTATAGGACAGGAGGGTATGGCTACACCTTC
- TRBJ1-3 few TRBV10-1 CASKGESSGNTIYF TGCGCCAGCAAAGGGGAAAGTTCTGGAAACACCATATATTTT
- TRBJ2-7 - TRBV5-6 CASTSDVLGSYEQYF TGTGCCAGCACCTCGGACGTATTAGGGTCTTACGAGCAGTACTTC
- TRBJ1-1 - TRBV7-2 CASSLEGGSAMNTEAFF TGTGCCAGCAGCTTAGAGGGGGGGTCGGCTATGAACACTGAAGCTTTCTTT
TRBD1 TRBJ1-1 - TRBV5-8 CASSLLSGGTEAFF TGTGCCAGCAGCTTGCTTTCAGGGGGAACTGAAGCTTTCTTT
- TRBJ2-7 once TRBV5-1 CASSSLPEGYEQYF TGCGCCAGCAGCTCTCTACCCGAGGGCTACGAGCAGTACTTC
- TRBJ1-5 few TRBV5-1 CASSLGAAGASSQPQHF TGCGCCAGCAGCTTGGGGGCGGCGGGGGCTTCCTCTCAGCCCCAGCATTTT
- TRBJ2-2 - TRBV9 CASSPAGHSNTGELFF TGTGCCAGCAGCCCAGCGGGACACTCGAACACCGGGGAGCTGTTTTTT
- TRBJ1-1 - TRBV5-1 CASSIPSVSNTEAFF TGCGCCAGCAGTATACCGTCTGTCTCGAACACTGAAGCTTTCTTT
- TRBJ2-5 - TRBV6-5 CASSRLGQETQYF TGTGCCAGCAGCCGACTCGGGCAAGAGACCCAGTACTTC
- TRBJ2-5 - TRBV5-1 CASSSGPAERETQYF TGCGCCAGCAGCTCGGGCCCCGCGGAGCGGGAGACCCAGTACTTC
- TRBJ2-3 - TRBV29-1 CSVRRQAGTPDTQYF TGCAGCGTTCGGAGACAGGCCGGGACCCCAGATACGCAGTATTTT
- TRBJ2-7 - TRBV9 CASSGEDTSEQYF TGTGCCAGCAGCGGTGAAGACACCTCCGAGCAGTACTTC
- TRBJ1-6 - TRBV28 CASTGGSYNSPLHF TGTGCCAGTACGGGAGGGTCTTATAATTCACCCCTCCACTTT
TRBD2 TRBJ2-4 - TRBV28 CASSFYPSGGAAKNIQYF TGTGCCAGCAGTTTCTATCCTAGCGGGGGGGCGGCCAAAAACATTCAGTACTTC
TRBD2 TRBJ2-7 - TRBV7-9 CASSLLRGGLYEQYF TGTGCCAGCAGCTTATTGCGGGGGGGCTTGTACGAGCAGTACTTC
- TRBJ2-5 - TRBV2 CASRSTRGVGETQYF TGTGCCAGCAGATCAACTAGGGGCGTGGGAGAGACCCAGTACTTC
- TRBJ2-3 - TRBV7-2 CASSLDRVDTQYF TGTGCCAGCAGCTTAGACAGGGTGGATACGCAGTATTTT
- TRBJ2-1 - TRBV10-3 CAISANRESYNEQFF TGTGCCATCAGTGCTAACAGGGAGTCCTACAATGAGCAGTTCTTC
- TRBJ2-3 - TRBV21-1 CASRVPAGLYTDTQYF TGTGCCAGCAGAGTCCCGGCGGGACTTTACACAGATACGCAGTATTTT
TRBD1 TRBJ2-1 - TRBV28 CASRTTGGYNEQFF TGTGCCAGCAGAACGACAGGGGGGTACAATGAGCAGTTCTTC
- TRBJ2-7 - TRBV27 CASSGTAATYEQYF TGTGCCAGCAGTGGGACGGCGGCGACCTACGAGCAGTACTTC
- TRBJ1-3 - TRBV19 CASSIHNSGNTIYF TGTGCCAGTAGTATCCACAACTCTGGAAACACCATATATTTT
- TRBJ2-2 - TRBV19 CASSRQGLNTGELFF TGTGCCAGTAGTAGACAGGGACTGAACACCGGGGAGCTGTTTTTT
TRBD1 TRBJ1-2 - TRBV11-2 CASSLDDRGSGGYTF TGTGCCAGCAGCTTAGACGACAGGGGGTCCGGTGGCTACACCTTC
- TRBJ2-2 - TRBV5-1 CASSLRGLNTGELFF TGCGCCAGCAGCTTGAGGGGTTTGAACACCGGGGAGCTGTTTTTT
TRBD2 TRBJ2-1 - TRBV5-6 CASSLALAGPYNEQFF TGTGCCAGCAGCTTGGCACTAGCGGGACCTTACAATGAGCAGTTCTTC
- TRBJ1-1 - TRBV30 CAWSEKRETEAFF TGTGCCTGGAGTGAAAAGAGGGAAACTGAAGCTTTCTTT
- TRBJ2-2 - TRBV7-3 CASSLGGGGTGELFF TGTGCCAGCAGCTTAGGGGGAGGAGGCACCGGGGAGCTGTTTTTT
TRBD1 TRBJ2-7 - TRBV14 CASSQFGTGPYEQYF TGTGCCAGCAGCCAATTCGGGACAGGGCCCTACGAGCAGTACTTC
TRBD1 TRBJ1-1 - TRBV6-6 CASRTTGGEVAFF TGTGCCAGCAGGACTACAGGGGGCGAGGTAGCTTTCTTT
- TRBJ2-5 - TRBV5-1 CASSIQRGWETQYF TGCGCCAGCAGCATACAGCGCGGGTGGGAGACCCAGTACTTC
- TRBJ2-2 once TRBV5-1 CASSVADYTGELFF TGCGCCAGCAGCGTGGCAGACTACACCGGGGAGCTGTTTTTT
TRBD1 TRBJ2-3 - TRBV5-6 CASSFSTGVGTDTQYF TGTGCCAGCAGCTTTTCGACAGGGGTCGGCACAGATACGCAGTATTTT
- TRBJ2-2 few TRBV5-6 CASSLTRAGELFF TGTGCCAGCAGCTTGACTAGGGCCGGGGAGCTGTTTTTT
- TRBJ2-2 - TRBV12-2 CASRLAPPANTGELFF TGTGCAAGTCGCTTAGCCCCCCCTGCGAACACCGGGGAGCTGTTTTTT
- TRBJ1-1 - TRBV29-1 CSARQFPDTEAFF TGCAGCGCACGACAGTTTCCGGACACTGAAGCTTTCTTT
- TRBJ2-7 - TRBV5-4 CASSPGLGPYEQYF TGTGCCAGCAGCCCAGGACTGGGACCCTACGAGCAGTACTTC
- TRBJ2-1 - TRBV9 CASSSRGQRESSYNEQFF TGTGCCAGCAGCTCCCGGGGGCAGCGGGAAAGCTCCTACAATGAGCAGTTCTTC
- TRBJ1-2 - TRBV6-5 CASSKDRSVNYGYTF TGTGCCAGCAGTAAGGACAGATCCGTAAACTATGGCTACACCTTC
- TRBJ2-1 - TRBV11-2 CASSPSHYSYNEQFF TGTGCCAGCAGCCCCAGCCACTACTCCTACAATGAGCAGTTCTTC
- TRBJ2-3 - TRBV4-3 CASSQEPGQGTNTQYF TGCGCCAGCAGCCAAGAACCGGGTCAGGGCACAAATACGCAGTATTTT
- TRBJ2-2 - TRBV19 CASSIAQGGSGELFF TGTGCCAGTAGTATAGCCCAGGGCGGCAGCGGGGAGCTGTTTTTT
- TRBJ2-1 - TRBV4-1 CASSQATASSYNEQFF TGCGCCAGCAGCCAGGCCACGGCGAGCTCCTACAATGAGCAGTTCTTC
- TRBJ2-6 - TRBV5-4 CASSLTGRSGANVLTF TGTGCCAGCAGCCTAACGGGGCGCTCTGGGGCCAACGTCCTGACTTTC
- TRBJ1-6 - TRBV27 CASRPRRAYNSPLHF TGTGCCAGCAGGCCGAGGCGTGCCTATAATTCACCCCTCCACTTT
- TRBJ2-1 - TRBV10-1 CASSDRSGQPYNEQFF TGCGCCAGCAGTGACCGTTCCGGCCAGCCCTACAATGAGCAGTTCTTC